This TCR beta chain was documented in a study of chemoradiotherapy in HPV16-positive cancers. About the research overall: Candidate HPV-specific T-cell clones and common TCR motifs came from functional assays in a couple of HPV16-positive patients. Whole-study results and caveats: Non-HPV-specific T cells did not expand in tumors during treatment, whereas candidate HPV-specific clones and E7-related motifs did. For HPV16-positive patients, expanding HPV-responsive T cells associated with longer recurrence-free survival.

Turning to this clone: The antigen is undetermined.

CDR1 SNHLY and CDR2 FYNNEI come from the germline V gene. Trimming left V 4 bases short and J 4 bases short, with 13 bases between. CDR3 size: 14 residues. Over chemoradiotherapy, repertoires were sampled more than once. Only in-frame clones appear in the TCRdb table, and some are missing; sequencing was by immunoSEQ multiplex PCR. The sample consists of around 13,000 clones, roughly 80% of them appearing once. V is TRBV2 and J is TRBJ1-1; D is unclear. The receptor comes from a human donor with HPV-associated anogenital cancer. This sample was taken from a patient who underwent chemoradiotherapy. The CDR3 DNA reads TGTGCCAGCAGTGGACCCCAGATGGGCACTGAAGCTTTCTTT. Encoded protein: CASSGPQMGTEAFF.